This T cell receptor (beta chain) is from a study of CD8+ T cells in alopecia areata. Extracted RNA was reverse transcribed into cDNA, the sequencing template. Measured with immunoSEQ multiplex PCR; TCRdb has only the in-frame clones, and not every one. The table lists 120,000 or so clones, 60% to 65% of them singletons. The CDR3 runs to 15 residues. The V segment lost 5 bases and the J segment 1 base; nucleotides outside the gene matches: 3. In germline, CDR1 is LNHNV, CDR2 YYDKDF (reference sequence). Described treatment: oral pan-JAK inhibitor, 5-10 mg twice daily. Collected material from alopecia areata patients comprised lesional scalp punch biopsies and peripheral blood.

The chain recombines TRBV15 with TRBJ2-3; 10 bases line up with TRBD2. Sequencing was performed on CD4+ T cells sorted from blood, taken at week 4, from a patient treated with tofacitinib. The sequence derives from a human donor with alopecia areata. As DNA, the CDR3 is TGTGCCACCAGCCTAGGGACTAGCGGCACAGATACGCAGTATTTT. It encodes CATSLGTSGTDTQYF.